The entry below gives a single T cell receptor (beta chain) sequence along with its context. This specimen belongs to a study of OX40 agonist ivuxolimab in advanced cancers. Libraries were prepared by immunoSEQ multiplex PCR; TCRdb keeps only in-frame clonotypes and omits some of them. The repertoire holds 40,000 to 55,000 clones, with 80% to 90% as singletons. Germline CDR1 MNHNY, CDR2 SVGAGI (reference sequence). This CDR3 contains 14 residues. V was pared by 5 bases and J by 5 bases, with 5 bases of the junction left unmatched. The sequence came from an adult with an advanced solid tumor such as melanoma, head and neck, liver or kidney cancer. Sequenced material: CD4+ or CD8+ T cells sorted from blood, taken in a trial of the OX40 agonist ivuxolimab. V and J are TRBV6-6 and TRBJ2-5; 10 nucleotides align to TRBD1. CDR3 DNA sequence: TGTGCCAGCAGTGGGGACAGGGGAACGGAGACCCAGTACTTC. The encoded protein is CASSGDRGTETQYF.